These T cell receptor beta chains were read from a single sample in a study of cytomegalovirus exposure and HLA in healthy donors. Profiling relied on immunoSEQ multiplex PCR, and the TCRdb table lists in-frame clones only, not all of them. This sample has about 270,000 clones; roughly 85% occur once, and the top ten carry roughly 4%. Sequencing was performed on PBMCs. Receptor source: a man aged 35-49 years in good health and CMV-seropositive. Each CDR3 is given with its conserved first and last residue. Fields, in order: D gene, clone size, V gene, J gene, CDR3 length, CDR3 protein, CDR3 DNA. The D gene is left open where the match is weak. Size is stated for part of the rows, as once, few or many counts, or as a class when the clone is expanded.

-	-	TRBV27	TRBJ2-7	15	CASKTGRGGSYEQYF	TGTGCCAGCAAAACCGGCCGCGGCGGATCCTACGAGCAGTACTTC
TRBD1	-	TRBV7-2	TRBJ2-7	13	CASSNTPTGGQYF	TGTGCCAGCAGCAACACTCCTACAGGGGGGCAGTACTTC
TRBD1	-	TRBV19	TRBJ2-2	15	CASSIKGQGPGELFF	TGTGCCAGTAGTATAAAGGGACAGGGGCCCGGGGAGCTGTTTTTT
-	-	TRBV27	TRBJ2-7	15	CASKATPNAGLEQYF	TGTGCCAGCAAGGCTACCCCTAACGCTGGGCTCGAGCAGTACTTC
-	once	TRBV5-4	TRBJ2-7	16	CASQEGLASMSYEQYF	TGTGCCAGCCAGGAGGGGCTGGCCTCCATGTCCTACGAGCAGTACTTC
TRBD2	-	TRBV7-2	TRBJ2-3	14	CASSWGLAVDTQYF	TGTGCCAGCAGCTGGGGACTAGCCGTGGATACGCAGTATTTT
-	-	TRBV7-2	TRBJ1-2	13	CASSPGRNYGYTF	TGTGCCAGCAGCCCTGGGAGAAACTATGGCTACACCTTC
TRBD1	-	TRBV28	TRBJ2-7	15	CASSLSGTGYYEQYF	TGTGCCAGCAGTTTATCCGGGACAGGGTACTACGAGCAGTACTTC
TRBD1	-	TRBV6-6	TRBJ1-2	15	CASSYPQGNDYGYTF	TGTGCCAGCAGTTACCCACAGGGGAACGACTATGGCTACACCTTC
TRBD1	-	TRBV10-3	TRBJ2-7	15	CAISELGLQGYEQYF	TGTGCCATCAGTGAGTTGGGGTTACAGGGGTACGAGCAGTACTTC
TRBD1	-	TRBV5-4	TRBJ2-7	15	CASSPPGQSPREQYF	TGTGCCAGCAGCCCTCCGGGACAGTCCCCTCGAGAGCAGTACTTC
TRBD1	-	TRBV7-9	TRBJ1-1	16	CASRPSGTVSATEAFF	TGTGCCAGCAGACCATCCGGGACAGTCTCGGCCACTGAAGCTTTCTTT
-	-	TRBV5-4	TRBJ2-7	16	CASSPNKGGYVDEQYF	TGTGCCAGCAGCCCTAATAAGGGGGGGTACGTCGACGAGCAGTACTTC
TRBD1	-	TRBV19	TRBJ2-5	13	CASSFLRGETQYF	TGTGCCAGTAGTTTCCTCAGGGGGGAGACCCAGTACTTC
-	-	TRBV5-6	TRBJ1-2	12	CASSLRGHYYTF	TGTGCCAGCAGCTTGCGCGGACACTACTACACCTTC
-	-	TRBV19	TRBJ1-5	15	CASSISSPERQPQHF	TGTGCCAGTAGTATTAGCAGCCCGGAAAGACAGCCCCAGCATTTT
-	-	TRBV10-3	TRBJ2-7	14	CAISVGGDSYEQYF	TGTGCCATCAGTGTTGGCGGCGACTCCTACGAGCAGTACTTC
-	-	TRBV5-5	TRBJ2-7	13	CASSPREYYEQYF	TGTGCCAGCAGTCCGCGGGAATACTACGAGCAGTACTTC
TRBD2	-	TRBV9	TRBJ2-3	16	CASSGAGGASTDTQYF	TGTGCCAGCAGCGGCGCGGGAGGGGCTAGCACAGATACGCAGTATTTT
-	-	TRBV7-4	TRBJ2-1	9	CAQNFGEFF	TGTGCCCAAAACTTCGGGGAGTTCTTC
-	-	TRBV11-2	TRBJ1-1	15	CASSLGLAGFAEAFF	TGTGCCAGCAGCTTAGGATTGGCGGGGTTTGCTGAAGCTTTCTTT
-	-	TRBV28	TRBJ2-1	12	CATAESGNEQFF	TGTGCCACCGCGGAAAGCGGCAATGAGCAGTTCTTC
-	-	TRBV6-6	TRBJ1-5	15	CASSPRLDSPRPQHF	TGTGCCAGCAGTCCCCGACTTGACAGCCCTCGGCCCCAGCATTTT
-	few	TRBV4-1	TRBJ1-1	19	CASSQGALGLGAMNTEAFF	TGCGCCAGCAGCCAAGGGGCTTTGGGACTAGGGGCCATGAACACTGAAGCTTTCTTT
-	-	TRBV5-1	TRBJ2-7	14	CASREGGGSYEQYF	TGCGCCAGCAGAGAGGGAGGGGGATCCTACGAGCAGTACTTC
TRBD2	-	TRBV28	TRBJ2-1	13	CASGLAGGGEQFF	TGTGCCTCGGGACTAGCGGGGGGGGGTGAGCAGTTCTTC
-	-	TRBV4-1	TRBJ2-7	18	CASSQTPITGNISYEQYF	TGCGCCAGCAGCCAAACCCCTATAACAGGGAACATATCCTACGAGCAGTACTTC
TRBD2	once	TRBV9	TRBJ2-7	15	CASSAGTSASYEQYF	TGTGCCAGCAGCGCCGGGACTAGCGCCTCCTACGAGCAGTACTTC
TRBD1	-	TRBV28	TRBJ1-2	18	CASTPPSRDRVTDYGYTF	TGTGCCAGCACTCCGCCGAGCCGGGACAGGGTAACCGACTATGGCTACACCTTC
TRBD2	-	TRBV28	TRBJ2-7	18	CASSFPRTSGSTGYEQYF	TGTGCCAGCAGTTTTCCCAGGACTAGCGGGAGCACCGGCTACGAGCAGTACTTC
TRBD1	-	TRBV6-6	TRBJ2-7	15	CASSYLGQGAGEQYF	TGTGCCAGCAGTTACCTGGGACAGGGGGCTGGCGAGCAGTACTTC
-	-	TRBV5-1	TRBJ2-7	16	CASSLEAGTASYEQYF	TGCGCCAGCAGCTTGGAGGCGGGCACTGCCTCCTACGAGCAGTACTTC
TRBD1	-	TRBV10-3	TRBJ2-7	14	CAISTGTGGYEQYF	TGTGCCATCAGTACCGGGACAGGGGGCTACGAGCAGTACTTC
TRBD2	few	TRBV6-6	TRBJ2-7	14	CASSYRGVGNEQYF	TGTGCCAGCAGTTACCGGGGGGTAGGAAACGAGCAGTACTTC
TRBD1	once	TRBV4-1	TRBJ2-7	15	CASSHSGTGTYEQYF	TGCGCCAGCAGCCACTCCGGGACAGGCACCTACGAGCAGTACTTC
-	-	TRBV5-1	TRBJ2-7	14	CASSHSDSSYEQYF	TGCGCCAGCAGCCACTCCGACAGCTCCTACGAGCAGTACTTC
TRBD1	once	TRBV7-3	TRBJ1-2	13	CASSETGAEGYTF	TGTGCCAGCAGCGAGACAGGGGCTGAAGGCTACACCTTC
-	-	TRBV7-8	TRBJ2-7	14	CASSLSEGAYEQYF	TGTGCCAGCAGCTTAAGCGAGGGGGCCTACGAGCAGTACTTC
TRBD1	-	TRBV28	TRBJ1-4	17	CASSLYLTGGEGEKLFF	TGTGCCAGCAGTTTATACCTAACAGGGGGCGAGGGTGAAAAACTGTTTTTT
-	-	TRBV6-1	TRBJ2-7	13	CASSVGIADEQYF	TGTGCCAGCAGTGTAGGCATAGCGGACGAGCAGTACTTC
TRBD1	-	TRBV7-9	TRBJ2-5	14	CASSTGQGTETQYF	TGTGCCAGCAGCACCGGACAGGGGACGGAGACCCAGTACTTC
TRBD2	once	TRBV27	TRBJ2-1	16	CASSLWASGIFNEQFF	TGTGCCAGCAGTTTATGGGCTAGCGGGATCTTCAATGAGCAGTTCTTC
-	-	TRBV9	TRBJ1-2	11	CASSAIYGYTF	TGTGCCAGCAGCGCCATCTATGGCTACACCTTC
TRBD2	-	TRBV7-3	TRBJ2-1	16	CASSLLAGSSYNEQFF	TGTGCCAGCAGCCTACTAGCGGGGAGCTCCTACAATGAGCAGTTCTTC
TRBD1	-	TRBV19	TRBJ2-7	13	CASSNYRDRGQYF	TGTGCCAGTAGTAATTACCGGGACAGAGGCCAGTACTTC
TRBD2	-	TRBV5-4	TRBJ2-3	17	CASSLGERGLSTDTQYF	TGTGCCAGCAGCCTGGGGGAGCGGGGCCTAAGCACAGATACGCAGTATTTT